This entry is about one T cell receptor (beta chain). Its target is unknown. The sample belongs to a study of T cell repertoires in cytomegalovirus infection. TCRdb reanalysed the reads using MiXCR and keeps one entry per CDR3 protein. The table shows approximately 160,000 distinct CDR3 sequences, with 15% to 20% occurring only once. Regarding the study as a whole: CMV-specific HLA-C-restricted TCR beta clonotypes dominated the ex vivo response. Frequencies of public TCR beta families were cumulated, and this identified carriers of CMV plus the relevant HLA.

Unmatched junction bases numbered 6, after V lost 4 bases and J lost 0 bases. CDR1 LGHNA and CDR2 YSLEER come from the germline V gene. The CDR3 is 15 amino acids. The chain has TRBV4-3 and TRBJ2-7; 7 positions match TRBD2. The source of this sequence is a human donor in good health (CMV status not recorded). Some clones in this sample may be carry-over from other donors' samples. The sequencing sample was made of CD8+ T cells from PBMCs. The CDR3 is CASSLGTTPSYEQYF. CDR3 in DNA: TGCGCCAGCAGCCTCGGGACTACCCCCTCCTACGAGCAGTACTTC.